This T cell receptor beta chain was retrieved from a study of blood T cells in healthy people across ages. Whole-study findings and limits: Using unsorted PBMCs precluded a conclusive naive versus antigen-experienced comparison. Shifts in expanded clonotypes may have been confounded by donor CMV status, which was unknown.

PCR was performed a second time for roughly 7 to 12 cycles using a sample-barcoded 5' primer and a J-beta primer mix. Individual samples furnished no less than 3 million CDR3-containing paired-end reads apiece. TCRdb ran MiXCR on the 5' RACE reads and lists one entry per CDR3 protein. The repertoire includes more than 650,000 distinct CDR3 sequences, roughly 50% of them detected once, and about 42% sits in the top ten. Donor samples were obtained from healthy Caucasian individuals from Russia, aged about 6 to 95. Note on this clonotype: The target antigen is unknown.

Germline V gives CDR1 MNHEY, CDR2 SMNVEV (reference sequence). Trimming cost V 0 bases and J 0 bases, with 15 bases left between them. The CDR3 spans 18 residues. What was sequenced was blood. V and J are TRBV27 and TRBJ2-1, with D possibly TRBD2 on 7 matching bases. This clonotype was sampled from a man at least 80 years old in good health. In nucleotides, the CDR3 is TGTGCCAGCAGTTTATCGTTGGGGGGCGGGGGCTCCTACAATGAGCAGTTCTTC. This sequence encodes CASSLSLGGGGSYNEQFF.